The rows below give T cell receptor beta chains drawn from one sample of a study of shared clonotypes between healthy human individuals. Assay: immunoSEQ multiplex PCR; the TCRdb copy retains only in-frame clones and omits some. Of 2 million to 2.5 million clones listed, under 95% were seen once; the top ten hold around 0.35%. Sequences were obtained from naive CD4+ T cells from PBMCs. The receptors stem from a young man in good health. Some clones in this sample may be carry-over from other donors' samples. The CDR3 runs from the conserved cysteine through the conserved F or W. The D gene is left open where the match is weak. Expanded clones get a size class; other rows say once, few or many, or leave the size out.

j_call	d_call	clone_size	v_call	cdr3_nt	cdr3_aa
TRBJ2-1	TRBD2	.	TRBV11-3	TGTGCCAGCAGCTTAGATCTCCCACTAGCGGGAGTCGGGGGCAATGAGCAGTTCTTC	CASSLDLPLAGVGGNEQFF
TRBJ2-7	.	.	TRBV11-2	TGTGCCAGCAGCTTACTATCCGAAGAGGACGAGCAGTACTTC	CASSLLSEEDEQYF
TRBJ2-5	.	.	TRBV30	TGTGCCTGGAGCATCGGACAGCAAGAGACCCAGTACTTC	CAWSIGQQETQYF
TRBJ2-6	.	.	TRBV25-1	TGTGCCAGCAGTGACGGACGGACCTCTGGGGCCAACGTCCTGACTTTC	CASSDGRTSGANVLTF
TRBJ2-3	.	.	TRBV28	TGTGCCAGCGGTTTAAGAATCTCAGATACGCAGTATTTT	CASGLRISDTQYF
TRBJ2-7	.	.	TRBV28	TGTGCCAGCAGTTTTGGGGGAGGCTCCCTGTACTACGAGCAGTACTTC	CASSFGGGSLYYEQYF
TRBJ1-6	.	.	TRBV30	TGTGCCTGGGACCGGATAGGGACCTATAATTCACCCCTCCACTTT	CAWDRIGTYNSPLHF
TRBJ2-7	TRBD2	.	TRBV5-1	TGCGCCAGCAGCTTGGTAGCGGGGGCAAGGGAGCAGTACTTC	CASSLVAGAREQYF
TRBJ2-7	TRBD2	.	TRBV7-2	TGTGCCAGCAGCTCTGGGGGGGTGCAGTACTTC	CASSSGGVQYF
TRBJ1-2	TRBD1	once	TRBV19	TGTGCCAGTAGTAAGAAACAGGGGGGCTTCTTTGGCTACACCTTC	CASSKKQGGFFGYTF
TRBJ2-7	.	once	TRBV7-9	TGTGCCAGCAGCTTAGCGCTAAGGCCGAACGAGCAGTACTTC	CASSLALRPNEQYF
TRBJ1-2	.	.	TRBV29-1	TGCAGCGTCGGGGATGGCTACACCTTC	CSVGDGYTF
TRBJ1-2	.	.	TRBV7-2	TGTGCCAGCAGTCAGGGGATGGGCTATGGCTACACCTTC	CASSQGMGYGYTF
TRBJ2-7	TRBD1	.	TRBV6-1	TGTGCCAGCAGTGGGAAAGGGGGCGGTAGGTACGAGCAGTACTTC	CASSGKGGGRYEQYF
TRBJ2-5	TRBD2	.	TRBV5-1	TGCGCCAGCACGAAACGGGGGGGAGAAGAGACCCAGTACTTC	CASTKRGGEETQYF
TRBJ2-7	TRBD1	.	TRBV28	TGTGCCAGCACCAATGCCGGGACAGGGTCCCACGAGCAGTACTTC	CASTNAGTGSHEQYF
TRBJ2-3	.	.	TRBV4-2	TGTGCCAGCAGCCAAGATAAAGAGTCAGATACGCAGTATTTT	CASSQDKESDTQYF
TRBJ2-3	.	.	TRBV9	TGTGCCAGCAGCGTAGTCACAGGGGATACGCAGTATTTT	CASSVVTGDTQYF
TRBJ2-3	TRBD2	.	TRBV9	TGTGCCAGCAGCACCCTAGCGGGAGGGCGCAGTGATACGCAGTATTTT	CASSTLAGGRSDTQYF
TRBJ1-5	.	.	TRBV2	TGTGCCAGCAGTGAACTCGACAGGCTCGGGCAGCCCCAGCATTTT	CASSELDRLGQPQHF
TRBJ2-7	.	few	TRBV7-2	TGTGCCAGCAGCAACGGAGTGGGAGAGCAGTACTTC	CASSNGVGEQYF
TRBJ2-7	.	.	TRBV27	TGTGCCAGCAGACAACCCTGGGACTACGAGCAGTACTTC	CASRQPWDYEQYF
TRBJ1-5	.	.	TRBV6-5	TGTGCCAGCAGCCTGACCAATCAGCCCCAGCATTTT	CASSLTNQPQHF
TRBJ2-1	TRBD2	.	TRBV7-8	TGTGCCAGCAGCCTAGAGGGACTAGCGGGTTACTCCTACAATGAGCAGTTCTTC	CASSLEGLAGYSYNEQFF
TRBJ1-2	.	.	TRBV9	TGTGCCAGCAGCGAAAGCCCCGGGGGCCCGAGCCTGTATGGCTACACCTTC	CASSESPGGPSLYGYTF
TRBJ1-6	.	.	TRBV5-1	TGCGCCAGCAGCTTTATAGGGGAGGGGGATTCACCCCTCCACTTT	CASSFIGEGDSPLHF
TRBJ2-1	.	.	TRBV5-8	TGTGCCAGCAGCTTGGGTCAGGTGTCCTACAATGAGCAGTTCTTC	CASSLGQVSYNEQFF
TRBJ1-2	.	.	TRBV7-2	TGTGCCAGCAGCTTTAGCTCCTGGGGCGATGGCTACACCTTC	CASSFSSWGDGYTF
TRBJ2-5	.	.	TRBV6-5	TGTGCCAGCAGTCCCCCCGGGTGGGAGACCCAGTACTTC	CASSPPGWETQYF
TRBJ2-7	.	.	TRBV27	TGTGCCAGCAGCGGACTCCCAACCCTCTACGAGCAGTACTTC	CASSGLPTLYEQYF
TRBJ2-1	.	.	TRBV9	TGTGCCAGCAGCGGCGGGGTCAGCTCGTACAATGAGCAGTTCTTC	CASSGGVSSYNEQFF
TRBJ1-5	.	.	TRBV28	TGTGCCAGCAGTTTGCCTCCAGCCCACAATCAGCCCCAGCATTTT	CASSLPPAHNQPQHF
TRBJ1-1	.	.	TRBV6-5	TGTGCCAGCACTCGGGATCTTCTGAACACTGAAGCTTTCTTT	CASTRDLLNTEAFF
TRBJ2-7	.	.	TRBV11-2	TGTGCCAGCAGCTTAGTGGGGAACTCCTACGAGCAGTACTTC	CASSLVGNSYEQYF
TRBJ1-2	.	.	TRBV28	TGTGCCAGCAGTTCGGACAGCCTGGGGGAATATGGCTACACCTTC	CASSSDSLGEYGYTF
TRBJ2-2	.	.	TRBV9	TGTGCCAGCAGCGTAGTCGGGGGCGGGGAGCTGTTTTTT	CASSVVGGGELFF
TRBJ2-7	TRBD2	.	TRBV7-2	TGTGCCAGCAGCAAGGGACTAGCGGGAGTGGACGAGCAGTACTTC	CASSKGLAGVDEQYF
TRBJ1-5	TRBD1	.	TRBV6-6	TGTGCCAGCAGTTACGTCAGGGGGCGGAATCAGCCCCAGCATTTT	CASSYVRGRNQPQHF
TRBJ1-2	TRBD1	.	TRBV5-1	TGCGCCAGCAGCTTGGGGGACAGCCTTTATGGCTACACCTTC	CASSLGDSLYGYTF
TRBJ1-5	.	few	TRBV18	TGTGCCAGCTCACCACCGCTTCCCAATCAGCCCCAGCATTTT	CASSPPLPNQPQHF
TRBJ1-3	.	.	TRBV18	TGTGCCAGCTCACCAACCGGGTTTGGTCCTGGAAACACCATATATTTT	CASSPTGFGPGNTIYF
TRBJ2-7	.	.	TRBV5-1	TGCGCCAGCAGCGCAGGCGCTTTATGGGGCGAGCAGTACTTC	CASSAGALWGEQYF
TRBJ1-1	TRBD1	.	TRBV30	TGTGCCTGGAGTGTACAGGGGGCGTGGACTGAAGCTTTCTTT	CAWSVQGAWTEAFF
TRBJ1-5	.	.	TRBV2	TGTGCCAGCATCCCGGGCCTTAGCAATCAGCCCCAGCATTTT	CASIPGLSNQPQHF
TRBJ2-5	.	.	TRBV14	TGTGCCAGCAGCTCCGGAGGTCGGGAGACCCAGTACTTC	CASSSGGRETQYF
TRBJ1-5	TRBD1	.	TRBV28	TGTGCCAGCAGTCTAGACAGGGGGCGAAGCAATCAGCCCCAGCATTTT	CASSLDRGRSNQPQHF
TRBJ2-5	.	.	TRBV5-1	TGCGCCAGCAGCATAGGTGGACAGTTAGAGACCCAGTACTTC	CASSIGGQLETQYF
TRBJ2-7	TRBD2	.	TRBV5-5	TGTGCCAGCAGCCCTCGGACTAGCGGTAACTACGAGCAGTACTTC	CASSPRTSGNYEQYF
TRBJ2-1	TRBD2	.	TRBV7-2	TGTGCCAGCAGCTTGCAGGGGACTAGCGGATTGAGCTCCTACAATGAGCAGTTCTTC	CASSLQGTSGLSSYNEQFF
TRBJ2-7	TRBD2	.	TRBV27	TGTGCCAGCACTACTAGCGGGGGCTACGAGCAGTACTTC	CASTTSGGYEQYF
TRBJ1-1	.	.	TRBV27	TGTGCCAGCAGTCTCCAGGTGGGCACTGAAGCTTTCTTT	CASSLQVGTEAFF
TRBJ2-4	.	few	TRBV4-2	TGTGCCAGCAGCCAAGATTTGCGCGGTGCGGACATTCAGTACTTC	CASSQDLRGADIQYF